This T cell receptor beta chain was documented in a study of T cell responses to AZD1222 COVID-19 vaccine. Here immunoSEQ multiplex PCR was the method, and the copy in TCRdb shows in-frame clones only, minus some. The data show around 120,000 clones, roughly 90% seen once. The sequenced sample was peripheral blood, obtained on day 0 of AZD1222 vaccination. This receptor was obtained from an adult in good health.

CDR3 amino acids: CASSLPGIPDNEKLFF. The CDR3 region has the DNA TGTGCCAGCAGCTTGCCCGGGATCCCAGATAATGAAAAACTGTTTTTT. This chain joins TRBV5-6 and TRBJ1-4, with unresolved D. The CDR3 is 16 residues long. Trimming took 1 base from V and 4 from J, leaving 14 bases between them. Germline V gene data show CDR1 as SGHDT and CDR2 as YYEEEE. The whole variable domain, remainder taken from reference TRBV5-6 and TRBJ1-4, is DAGVTQSPTHLIKTRGQQVTLRCSPKSGHDTVSWYQQALGQGPQFIFQYYEEEERQRGNFPDRFSGHQFPNYSSELNVNALLLGDSALYLCASSLPGIPDNEKLFFGSGTQLSVL.